Sequencing of this T cell receptor beta chain was carried out in a study of T-cell reconstitution after alpha-beta-depleted transplantation in children. This CDR3 spans 15 amino acids. Unmatched junction bases numbered 3, after V lost 2 bases and J lost 8 bases. CDR1 is SGHVS and CDR2 is FQNEAQ in the germline V gene. This sample's TCRbeta library carried unique molecular identifier barcodes. TCRdb re-analysed the PCR reads in MiXCR, keeping a single row per CDR3 protein. In the table there are almost 500,000 distinct CDR3 sequences, under 15% of which are singletons. The clonotype was recovered from a human donor who donated a stem cell graft to a child with combined immunodeficiency. The chain employs TRBV7-8 and TRBJ2-1, with 13 bases identical to TRBD2. The sequences come from PBMCs from the stem cell graft donor, collected from the stem cell graft. The CDR3 loop reads CASSLTSGRAHEQFF. The CDR3, as DNA: TGTGCCAGCAGCTTAACTAGCGGGAGGGCCCATGAGCAGTTCTTC.